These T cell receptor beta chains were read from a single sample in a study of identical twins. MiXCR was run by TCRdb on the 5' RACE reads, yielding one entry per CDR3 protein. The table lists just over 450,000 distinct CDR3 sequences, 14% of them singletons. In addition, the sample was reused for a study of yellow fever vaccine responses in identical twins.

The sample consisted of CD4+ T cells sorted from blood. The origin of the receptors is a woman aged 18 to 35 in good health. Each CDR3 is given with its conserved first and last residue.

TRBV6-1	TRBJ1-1	CASSGFATEAFF
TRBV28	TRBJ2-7	CASSPLGLAGSYEQYF
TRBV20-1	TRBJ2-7	CSAREGLTYEQYF
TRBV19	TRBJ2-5	CATSRDSFQETQYF
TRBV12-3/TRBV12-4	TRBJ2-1	CASSLARFVNEQFF
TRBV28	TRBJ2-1	CASSFPRQPYNEQFF
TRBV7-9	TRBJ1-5	CASSFRSDQPQHF
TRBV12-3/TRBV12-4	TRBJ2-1	CASSITRNEQFF
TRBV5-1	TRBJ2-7	CASSQDRPYEQYF
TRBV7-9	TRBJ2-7	CASSSGLAGGIYEQYF
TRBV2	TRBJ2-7	CASALRQVPLYEQYF
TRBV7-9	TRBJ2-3	CASRVEGKRDTQYF
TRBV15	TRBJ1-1	CATSSLQGVNTEAFF
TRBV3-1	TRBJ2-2	CASSQDLRWAGELFF
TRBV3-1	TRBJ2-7	CASSQGRLAAYEQYF
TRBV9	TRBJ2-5	CASTGGRERGYQETQYF
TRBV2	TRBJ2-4	CASRSQAENIQYF
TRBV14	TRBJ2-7	CASSQVRGYEQYF
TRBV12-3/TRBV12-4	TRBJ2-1	CASAKGATFNEQFF
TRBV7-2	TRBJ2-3	CASTKEVSTDTQYF
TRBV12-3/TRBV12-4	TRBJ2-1	CASSQTRQGWLF
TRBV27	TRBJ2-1	CASSPILTSGGGNEQFF
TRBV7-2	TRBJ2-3	CASRRSEVWDTQYF
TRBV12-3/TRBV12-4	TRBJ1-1	CASSFWADLLAAEAFF
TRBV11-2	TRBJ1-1	CASSLGPGQGLSEAFF
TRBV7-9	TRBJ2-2	CASNDRVFSPYTGELFF
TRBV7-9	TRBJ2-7	CASRSTGTGSYEQYF
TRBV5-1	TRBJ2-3	CASSLGPETGGVDTQYF
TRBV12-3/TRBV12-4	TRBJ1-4	CASSFSAGKLFF
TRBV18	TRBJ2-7	CASSPISGGGEQYF
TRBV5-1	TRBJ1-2	CASSLGTVRDGYTF
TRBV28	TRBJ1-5	CASSPPRVMINQPQHF
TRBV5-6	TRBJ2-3	CASSLRSFGTDTQYF
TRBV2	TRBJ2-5	CASSVGTANQYF
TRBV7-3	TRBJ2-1	CASSLNIRSGTSGGISSYNEQFF
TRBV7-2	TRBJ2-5	CASSLDLLAAQYF
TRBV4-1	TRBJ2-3	CASSQEPGLAGGDTQYF
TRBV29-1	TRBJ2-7	CSAGQGGEQYF
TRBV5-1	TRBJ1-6	CASSLDWDSPLHF
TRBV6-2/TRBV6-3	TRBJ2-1	CATSELGEYYEQFF
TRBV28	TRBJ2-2	CASSLTSPGELFF
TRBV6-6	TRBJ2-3	CASADPNPTQYF
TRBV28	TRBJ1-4	CASSQTKEKLFF
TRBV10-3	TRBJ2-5	CAISETSGGVSQYF
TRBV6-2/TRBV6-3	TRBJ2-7	CASSNGTSGRREQYF
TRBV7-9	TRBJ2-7	CASSLPGSYEQYF
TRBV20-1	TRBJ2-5	CSARLTQEAQYF
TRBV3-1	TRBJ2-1	CASSPLESLAGGPINKQFF
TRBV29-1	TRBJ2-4	CSVEDRVVVGSVKNIQYF
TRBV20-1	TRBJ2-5	CSARWGQETQYF
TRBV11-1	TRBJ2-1	CASSLVSRAPSSTSYNEQFF
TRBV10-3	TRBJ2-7	CAISEWLGSSYEQYF
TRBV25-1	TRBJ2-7	CASRGGLPKPYEQYF
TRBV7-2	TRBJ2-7	CASSSSGVGTYEQYF
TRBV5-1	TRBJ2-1	CASSLGDTSGRGQFF
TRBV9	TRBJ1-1	CASSPHARMEYSTEAFF
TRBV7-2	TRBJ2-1	CASSPSITGGYNEQFF
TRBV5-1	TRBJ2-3	CASSPTSGGGYF
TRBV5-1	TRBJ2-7	CASSLDPNGYEQYF
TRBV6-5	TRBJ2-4	CASSYAPGTGFGNIQYF